A selection of T cell receptor beta chains follows, all from one sample in a study of T cell clones after liver transplantation. Profiled with immunoSEQ multiplex PCR; TCRdb holds only in-frame clones, not every one. The data contain roughly 50,000 clones, 65% to 85% of them singletons. The sequencing here drew on CD4+ T cells from blood, taken before liver transplant. Receptors were obtained from a human donor who received a liver transplant. CDR3s include the opening cysteine and the closing phenylalanine or tryptophan. Each record gives: CDR3 protein, CDR3 DNA, D gene, clone size, V gene, J gene. The D gene is left open where the match is weak. Only part of the rows carry a size: once, few, many, or a class if the clone is expanded.

CDR3 protein: CASSIGRVNQPQHF
CDR3 DNA: TGTGCCAGTAGTATAGGACGGGTCAATCAGCCCCAGCATTTT
D gene: -
clone size: -
V gene: TRBV19
J gene: TRBJ1-5

CDR3 protein: CASSDGRGSSYEQYF
CDR3 DNA: TGTGCCAGCAGCGATGGACGCGGGAGCTCCTACGAGCAGTACTTC
D gene: TRBD2
clone size: -
V gene: TRBV7-3
J gene: TRBJ2-7

CDR3 protein: CASSIQGAKNIQYF
CDR3 DNA: TGTGCCAGTAGTATACAGGGGGCCAAAAACATTCAGTACTTC
D gene: -
clone size: -
V gene: TRBV19
J gene: TRBJ2-4

CDR3 protein: CASSQEGQGNNEQFF
CDR3 DNA: TGCGCCAGCAGCCAAGAGGGACAGGGGAACAATGAGCAGTTCTTC
D gene: TRBD1
clone size: -
V gene: TRBV4-3
J gene: TRBJ2-1

CDR3 protein: CAWSDTGTGGIVSNQPQHF
CDR3 DNA: TGTGCCTGGAGTGATACCGGGACAGGGGGCATCGTGAGCAATCAGCCCCAGCATTTT
D gene: TRBD1
clone size: once
V gene: TRBV30
J gene: TRBJ1-5

CDR3 protein: CASSVVDSGGTYTQYF
CDR3 DNA: TGTGCCAGCAGCGTAGTGGATAGCGGGGGCACATATACGCAGTATTTT
D gene: TRBD2
clone size: -
V gene: TRBV9
J gene: TRBJ2-3

CDR3 protein: CASGAAEFF
CDR3 DNA: TGTGCCAGCGGAGCTGCTGAGTTCTTC
D gene: -
clone size: -
V gene: TRBV21-1
J gene: TRBJ2-1

CDR3 protein: CASSFGPQYSSGNTIYF
CDR3 DNA: TGTGCCAGCAGCTTTGGGCCTCAGTATAGCTCTGGAAACACCATATATTTT
D gene: -
clone size: -
V gene: TRBV5-6
J gene: TRBJ1-3

CDR3 protein: CASTTSGALETQYF
CDR3 DNA: TGCGCCAGCACGACTAGCGGGGCCTTAGAGACCCAGTACTTC
D gene: TRBD2
clone size: -
V gene: TRBV5-1
J gene: TRBJ2-5

CDR3 protein: CATSRTSGANEQFF
CDR3 DNA: TGTGCCACCAGCAGGACTAGCGGAGCGAATGAGCAGTTCTTC
D gene: TRBD2
clone size: once
V gene: TRBV15
J gene: TRBJ2-1

CDR3 protein: CASSQGGFGYGYTF
CDR3 DNA: TGTGCCAGCAGCCAGGGGGGATTCGGCTATGGCTACACCTTC
D gene: TRBD1
clone size: few
V gene: TRBV25-1
J gene: TRBJ1-2

CDR3 protein: CASSQATSGHYEQYF
CDR3 DNA: TGTGCCAGCAGCCAAGCAACTAGCGGACACTACGAGCAGTACTTC
D gene: TRBD2
clone size: -
V gene: TRBV4-2
J gene: TRBJ2-7

CDR3 protein: CASSLVGWTSGGRYNEQFF
CDR3 DNA: TGTGCCAGCAGCTTAGTGGGGTGGACTAGCGGGGGGCGCTACAATGAGCAGTTCTTC
D gene: TRBD2
clone size: -
V gene: TRBV7-9
J gene: TRBJ2-1

CDR3 protein: CASSPPDSRYEQYF
CDR3 DNA: TGTGCCAGCTCACCACCCGACAGCCGCTACGAGCAGTACTTC
D gene: -
clone size: -
V gene: TRBV18
J gene: TRBJ2-7

CDR3 protein: CASSLDRSNQPQHF
CDR3 DNA: TGTGCCAGCAGCTTAGACAGGTCCAATCAGCCCCAGCATTTT
D gene: -
clone size: -
V gene: TRBV7-2
J gene: TRBJ1-5

CDR3 protein: CASSLTSGGARTGELFF
CDR3 DNA: TGTGCCAGCAGCCTGACTAGCGGGGGGGCTAGGACCGGGGAGCTGTTTTTT
D gene: TRBD2
clone size: -
V gene: TRBV7-2
J gene: TRBJ2-2

CDR3 protein: CASSLESQETQYF
CDR3 DNA: TGTGCCAGCAGCTTGGAGTCTCAGGAGACCCAGTACTTC
D gene: -
clone size: -
V gene: TRBV5-6
J gene: TRBJ2-5

CDR3 protein: CSASWDTQYF
CDR3 DNA: TGCAGTGCTAGTTGGGATACGCAGTATTTT
D gene: -
clone size: -
V gene: TRBV20-1
J gene: TRBJ2-3

CDR3 protein: CASSDYRGGYSNQPQHF
CDR3 DNA: TGTGCCAGCAGTGATTACAGGGGTGGGTATAGCAATCAGCCCCAGCATTTT
D gene: TRBD1
clone size: -
V gene: TRBV6-1
J gene: TRBJ1-5

CDR3 protein: CASSNNRDRNIQYF
CDR3 DNA: TGTGCCAGCAGCAACAATCGGGACAGAAACATTCAGTACTTC
D gene: TRBD1
clone size: -
V gene: TRBV7-8
J gene: TRBJ2-4

CDR3 protein: CASSPTGQSGGYTF
CDR3 DNA: TGTGCCAGCTCACCGACCGGGCAATCTGGCGGCTACACCTTC
D gene: -
clone size: -
V gene: TRBV18
J gene: TRBJ1-2

CDR3 protein: CASSPGTAWTGELFF
CDR3 DNA: TGTGCCAGCAGTCCCGGGACTGCATGGACCGGGGAGCTGTTTTTT
D gene: -
clone size: -
V gene: TRBV11-2
J gene: TRBJ2-2

CDR3 protein: CASSAMTGLWNTIYF
CDR3 DNA: TGTGCCAGCAGCGCCATGACAGGGCTGTGGAACACCATATATTTT
D gene: TRBD1
clone size: -
V gene: TRBV11-2
J gene: TRBJ1-3

CDR3 protein: CASSLGGNSYEQYF
CDR3 DNA: TGTGCCAGCAGCTTAGGGGGGAACTCCTACGAGCAGTACTTC
D gene: -
clone size: few
V gene: TRBV7-2
J gene: TRBJ2-7

CDR3 protein: CASSPGLAGVNEQFF
CDR3 DNA: TGTGCCAGCAGCCCGGGACTAGCGGGTGTCAATGAGCAGTTCTTC
D gene: TRBD2
clone size: -
V gene: TRBV14
J gene: TRBJ2-1

CDR3 protein: CASSLPRLAVGETQYF
CDR3 DNA: TGTGCCAGCAGCTTACCACGTTTAGCGGTTGGGGAGACCCAGTACTTC
D gene: -
clone size: -
V gene: TRBV5-6
J gene: TRBJ2-5

CDR3 protein: CASSLLGIGDNEQFF
CDR3 DNA: TGTGCCAGCAGCTTACTCGGCATAGGTGACAATGAGCAGTTCTTC
D gene: -
clone size: -
V gene: TRBV7-6
J gene: TRBJ2-1

CDR3 protein: CASSYSTGLYNTEAFF
CDR3 DNA: TGTGCCAGCAGTTACTCGACCGGGCTCTACAACACTGAAGCTTTCTTT
D gene: -
clone size: -
V gene: TRBV6-5
J gene: TRBJ1-1

CDR3 protein: CASNTTAGGGGTDTQYF
CDR3 DNA: TGTGCCAGCAACACAACCGCAGGGGGAGGAGGCACAGATACGCAGTATTTT
D gene: -
clone size: -
V gene: TRBV7-3
J gene: TRBJ2-3

CDR3 protein: CASSFIGRGRRGEQYF
CDR3 DNA: TGTGCCAGCAGCTTTATCGGAAGGGGGCGCCGAGGCGAGCAGTACTTC
D gene: TRBD1
clone size: -
V gene: TRBV7-9
J gene: TRBJ2-7

CDR3 protein: CASRTGTAYEQYF
CDR3 DNA: TGTGCCAGCAGGACCGGGACAGCCTACGAGCAGTACTTC
D gene: TRBD1
clone size: -
V gene: TRBV2
J gene: TRBJ2-7

CDR3 protein: CASSSSSGGYNEQFF
CDR3 DNA: TGTGCCAGCAGCTCCTCCAGCGGGGGCTACAATGAGCAGTTCTTC
D gene: TRBD2
clone size: -
V gene: TRBV5-5
J gene: TRBJ2-1

CDR3 protein: CASSARRSGQPQHF
CDR3 DNA: TGTGCCAGCAGTGCCAGAAGGAGTGGTCAGCCCCAGCATTTT
D gene: -
clone size: -
V gene: TRBV6-1
J gene: TRBJ1-5

CDR3 protein: CASSQEGRPEIYF
CDR3 DNA: TGCGCCAGCAGCCAAGAAGGCAGGCCCGAAATCTACTTC
D gene: -
clone size: -
V gene: TRBV4-1
J gene: TRBJ2-4

CDR3 protein: CASSGGRWNSGANVLTF
CDR3 DNA: TGTGCCAGCAGCGGGGGCCGCTGGAACTCTGGGGCCAACGTCCTGACTTTC
D gene: -
clone size: -
V gene: TRBV9
J gene: TRBJ2-6

CDR3 protein: CASSESGEAQETQYF
CDR3 DNA: TGTGCCAGCAGTGAATCGGGGGAAGCCCAAGAGACCCAGTACTTC
D gene: -
clone size: -
V gene: TRBV25-1
J gene: TRBJ2-5

CDR3 protein: CATKPGQGGDTQYF
CDR3 DNA: TGTGCCACTAAACCGGGACAGGGAGGAGATACGCAGTATTTT
D gene: TRBD1
clone size: -
V gene: TRBV19
J gene: TRBJ2-3

CDR3 protein: CASRVRENTEAFF
CDR3 DNA: TGCGCCAGCAGGGTGAGGGAGAACACTGAAGCTTTCTTT
D gene: -
clone size: -
V gene: TRBV5-1
J gene: TRBJ1-1

CDR3 protein: CASSFPLAGGDNEQFF
CDR3 DNA: TGTGCCAGCAGTTTCCCTCTAGCTGGGGGGGACAATGAGCAGTTCTTC
D gene: TRBD2
clone size: -
V gene: TRBV27
J gene: TRBJ2-1

CDR3 protein: CASSLDGLPSTDTQYF
CDR3 DNA: TGCGCCAGCAGCTTGGATGGGCTACCGAGCACAGATACGCAGTATTTT
D gene: -
clone size: -
V gene: TRBV5-1
J gene: TRBJ2-3

CDR3 protein: CASRRTANTEAFF
CDR3 DNA: TGTGCCAGCCGACGGACGGCGAACACTGAAGCTTTCTTT
D gene: -
clone size: -
V gene: TRBV2
J gene: TRBJ1-1

CDR3 protein: CASSGSGLSTDTQYF
CDR3 DNA: TGTGCCAGCAGCGGGTCAGGGCTTAGCACAGATACGCAGTATTTT
D gene: -
clone size: -
V gene: TRBV9
J gene: TRBJ2-3

CDR3 protein: CASSPGTGLGTTNQPQHF
CDR3 DNA: TGTGCCAGCAGTCCAGGGACAGGGTTGGGGACGACTAATCAGCCCCAGCATTTT
D gene: TRBD1
clone size: -
V gene: TRBV28
J gene: TRBJ1-5

CDR3 protein: CASSLVTREAFF
CDR3 DNA: TGTGCCAGCAGTCTCGTCACACGCGAAGCTTTCTTT
D gene: -
clone size: -
V gene: TRBV28
J gene: TRBJ1-1

CDR3 protein: CASRPGARGGTEAFF
CDR3 DNA: TGCGCCAGCAGACCGGGGGCCAGGGGAGGCACTGAAGCTTTCTTT
D gene: -
clone size: once
V gene: TRBV5-1
J gene: TRBJ1-1

CDR3 protein: CASSQETSGRKNEQFF
CDR3 DNA: TGTGCCAGCAGCCAGGAGACTAGCGGGAGAAAGAATGAGCAGTTCTTC
D gene: TRBD2
clone size: -
V gene: TRBV4-2
J gene: TRBJ2-1

CDR3 protein: CASSWGTGTEAFF
CDR3 DNA: TGTGCCAGCAGCTGGGGGACAGGGACTGAAGCTTTCTTT
D gene: TRBD1
clone size: once
V gene: TRBV7-9
J gene: TRBJ1-1

CDR3 protein: CASSRERDGDTGELFF
CDR3 DNA: TGTGCCAGCTCACGGGAAAGGGACGGAGACACCGGGGAGCTGTTTTTT
D gene: -
clone size: -
V gene: TRBV18
J gene: TRBJ2-2

CDR3 protein: CSVGQGGGYTF
CDR3 DNA: TGCAGCGTCGGACAGGGCGGTGGCTACACCTTC
D gene: TRBD1
clone size: -
V gene: TRBV29-1
J gene: TRBJ1-2

CDR3 protein: CASSRDRDRGETQYF
CDR3 DNA: TGCGCCAGCAGCAGGGACAGGGATAGAGGGGAGACCCAGTACTTC
D gene: TRBD1
clone size: -
V gene: TRBV5-1
J gene: TRBJ2-5

CDR3 protein: CASSYGTGHHEQYF
CDR3 DNA: TGTGCCAGCTCATATGGGACAGGGCACCACGAGCAGTACTTC
D gene: TRBD1
clone size: few
V gene: TRBV18
J gene: TRBJ2-7